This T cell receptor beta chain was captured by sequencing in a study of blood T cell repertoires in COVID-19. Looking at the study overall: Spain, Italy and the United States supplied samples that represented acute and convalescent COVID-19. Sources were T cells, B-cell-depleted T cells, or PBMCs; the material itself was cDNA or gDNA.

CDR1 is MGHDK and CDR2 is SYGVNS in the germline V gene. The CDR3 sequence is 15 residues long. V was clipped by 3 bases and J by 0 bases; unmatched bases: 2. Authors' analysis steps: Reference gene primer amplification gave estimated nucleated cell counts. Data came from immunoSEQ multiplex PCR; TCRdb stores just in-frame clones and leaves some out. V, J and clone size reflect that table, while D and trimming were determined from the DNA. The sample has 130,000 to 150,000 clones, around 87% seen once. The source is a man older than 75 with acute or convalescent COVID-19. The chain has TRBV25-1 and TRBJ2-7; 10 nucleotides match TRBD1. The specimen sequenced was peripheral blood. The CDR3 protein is CASSEGQGLSYEQYF. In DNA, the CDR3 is TGTGCCAGCAGTGAGGGACAGGGGCTCTCCTACGAGCAGTACTTC.